This is a list of T cell receptor beta chains from one sample in a study of cytomegalovirus exposure and HLA in healthy donors. Profiling relied on immunoSEQ multiplex PCR, and the TCRdb table lists in-frame clones only, not all of them. The sample has about 150,000 clones; 75% are singletons. The specimen sequenced was PBMCs. These receptor sequences come from a man under 40 in good health and CMV-seronegative. The conserved cysteine and the conserved F or W are not part of the CDR3 here. Fields, in order: V gene, J gene, CDR3 protein.

>TRBV19|TRBJ1-4
ATSWGTGAASEKLF
>TRBV11-2|TRBJ2-1
ASSGRDQLTSSYNEQF
>TRBV9|TRBJ2-5
ASRGQTQETQY
>TRBV9|TRBJ1-1
ASSPRPGDTEAF
>TRBV30|TRBJ2-7
AWSGAGNYEQY
>TRBV19|TRBJ2-2
ASRFGNTGELF
>TRBV6-5|TRBJ1-1
ASRPGQGNTEAF
>TRBV6-1|TRBJ2-1
ASSGPGTGFTYNEQF
>TRBV5-4|TRBJ1-5
ASSSGRDNQPQH
>TRBV19|TRBJ2-1
ASTDSDRYYNEQF
>TRBV11-2|TRBJ2-1
ASSLGGKRF
>TRBV7-2|TRBJ1-1
ASSPQTGNTEAF
>TRBV10-3|TRBJ2-1
AISGGLTSSYNEQF
>TRBV2|TRBJ1-5
ASSADSNSNQPQH
>TRBV5-1|TRBJ2-2
ASSFGPRGHTGELF
>TRBV7-8|TRBJ1-1
ASSSPHNMNTEAF
>TRBV2|TRBJ2-7
ASKGDYLEQY
>TRBV11-2|TRBJ1-3
ASSGDRAGNTIY
>TRBV5-4|TRBJ1-2
ASSLGQKENYGYT
>TRBV7-2|TRBJ1-3
ASSLTGNRNTIY
>TRBV19|TRBJ2-1
ASSSTGFSGEQF
>TRBV5-5|TRBJ1-1
ASSSPFGDISRGAF
>TRBV5-1|TRBJ1-1
ASSSGTANTEAF